The present T cell receptor beta chain was sequenced within a study of long-term antiretroviral therapy in people with HIV. General study findings and limits: Despite increasing after ART, diversity remained lower than that of transplant donor controls.

Without exception, participants with HIV were treated in the United States. Specimens retained roughly 0.9-11 million cryopreserved PBMC preceding DNA extraction. The authors ran the immunoSEQ assay, v3.0, at survey level. This table comes from immunoSEQ multiplex PCR, and its TCRdb copy is limited to in-frame clones, with some not included. The sample gives 15,000 to 20,000 clones, about 81% of which show up once; roughly 13% is in the top ten. Trimming cost V 0 bases and J 5 bases, with 13 bases left between them. Germline CDR1 SEHNR, CDR2 FQNEAQ (reference sequence). This CDR3 contains 15 residues. Details on this clone: What it binds is unknown.

The TCR comes from a woman in her forties or fifties with HIV. The input for sequencing was unsorted PBMCs, taken 0.3 years after starting antiretroviral therapy. The J gene is TRBJ2-5, the V gene TRBV7-9; D unclear. The CDR3 region is CASSLAFSTGETQYF. CDR3 sequence (DNA): TGTGCCAGCAGCTTAGCGTTCAGTACGGGTGAGACCCAGTACTTC.